Listed below are T cell receptor beta chains from one sample, sequenced in a study of T cells after yellow fever vaccination. MiXCR, applied by TCRdb to the 5' RACE reads, yields one record per CDR3 protein. This sample has a few hundred thousand distinct CDR3 sequences; approximately 5.7% occur once, and the top ten carry over 14%. The starting material was PBMCs, obtained 5 days after the yellow fever booster vaccination. All receptors derive from a man aged 30 to 45 who received the YFV17D yellow fever vaccine. The CDR3 runs from the conserved cysteine through the conserved F or W. A D gene is named only where the DNA matches it firmly. Clone size is stated in some rows and not others, as once, few, many or a class when expanded.

V gene	D gene	clone size	J gene	CDR3 DNA	CDR3 protein
TRBV5-1	.	.	TRBJ2-7	TGCGCCAGCAGCTTTTCCAACGAGCAGTACTTC	CASSFSNEQYF
TRBV29-1	TRBD2	many	TRBJ2-5	TGCAGCGCGACCTCGGTAGCGGGAGAGACCCAGTACTTC	CSATSVAGETQYF
TRBV20-1	.	few	TRBJ2-3	TGCAGCCTCCCTACAGGCTCAGCTAGCACAGATACGCAGTATTTT	CSLPTGSASTDTQYF
TRBV9	.	many	TRBJ2-3	TGTGCCAGCAGCGTGGTTCGGGCTAGCGAGAACACAGATACGCAGTATTTT	CASSVVRASENTDTQYF
TRBV4-3	.	.	TRBJ2-7	TGCGCCAGCAGCAAAGCCCTAGGGCAGGGGATCAACGAGCAGAACTTC	CASSKALGQGINEQNF
TRBV29-1	.	.	TRBJ2-7	TGCAGCGTTTTGACGGGTGGAGCTAGATACGAGCAGTACTTC	CSVLTGGARYEQYF
TRBV29-1	.	many	TRBJ2-7	TGCAGCGTTGAATTCAGGGACGAGAACGAGCAGTACTTC	CSVEFRDENEQYF
TRBV5-1	TRBD2	many	TRBJ2-3	TGCGCCAGCAACGGCGGGAGGGCTGGAGATACGCAGTATTTT	CASNGGRAGDTQYF
TRBV19	.	.	TRBJ1-1	TGTGCCAGTAGTATGTCCAGGGTGAACACTGAAGCTTTCTTT	CASSMSRVNTEAFF
TRBV29-1	TRBD2	many	TRBJ2-7	TGCAGCGTTGAATCCAGCGGGAGTTTCGAGCAGTACTTC	CSVESSGSFEQYF
TRBV7-2	.	many	TRBJ1-5	TGTGCCAGCAGCTTATTTCCCAGTCAGCCCCAGCATTTT	CASSLFPSQPQHF
TRBV20-1	.	many	TRBJ2-1	TGCAGTGCCTCTAGCCTTGACGGAAAGGACAATGAGCAGTTCTTC	CSASSLDGKDNEQFF
TRBV15	.	.	TRBJ2-2	TGTGCCACCCAAAGAAATGGGGAGCTGTTTTTT	CATQRNGELFF
TRBV11-2	TRBD2	.	TRBJ2-7	TGTGCCAGCACCAAGACTAGCGGGGGACCCTACGAGCAGTACTTC	CASTKTSGGPYEQYF
TRBV5-5	TRBD2	few	TRBJ2-1	TGTGCCAGCAGCTTGGGTAGCGGGGGTTCCTACAATGAGCAGTTCTTC	CASSLGSGGSYNEQFF
TRBV20-1	.	.	TRBJ2-2	TGCAGTGCTAGAAGGGGACCGAACACCGGGGAGCTGTTTTTT	CSARRGPNTGELFF
TRBV12-5	.	few	TRBJ2-7	TGTGCGGCCGGGGCTAGCCGCTACGAGCAGTACTTC	CAAGASRYEQYF
TRBV7-9	.	few	TRBJ2-1	TGTGCCAGCAGCTATGGCCGCTTGGGTGAGCAGTTCTTC	CASSYGRLGEQFF
TRBV18	.	.	TRBJ2-3	TGTGCCAGCTCACCACGTAGCGCACCAGGAGATACGCAGTATTTT	CASSPRSAPGDTQYF
TRBV7-2	.	many	TRBJ2-5	TGTGCCAGCAGCGCTAGATGGACACAAGAGACCCAGTACTTC	CASSARWTQETQYF
TRBV10-2	.	many	TRBJ2-3	TGCGCCAGCAGTGAGTCGGGGCATACGCAGTATTTT	CASSESGHTQYF
TRBV12-3/TRBV12-4	.	few	TRBJ2-3	TGTGCCAGCACCCCGAAAGGAGGCACAGATACGCAGTATTTT	CASTPKGGTDTQYF
TRBV7-8	TRBD1	.	TRBJ2-4	TGTGCCAGCAGTTCAAGGTCAGAGGGGGCTTCCAAAAACATTCAGTACTTC	CASSSRSEGASKNIQYF
TRBV3-1	TRBD1	.	TRBJ2-2	TGTGCCACCACCCAAGAGTCGGACAGGGTGAACACCGGGGAGCTGTTTTTT	CATTQESDRVNTGELFF
TRBV2	.	many	TRBJ2-1	TGTGCCAGCAAGCAGCGGGTTGGCAATGAGCAGTTCTTC	CASKQRVGNEQFF
TRBV20-1	TRBD1	.	TRBJ2-2	TGCAGTGCTCGCCCGTGGGACAGGGGGAGCACCGGGGAGCTGTTTTTT	CSARPWDRGSTGELFF
TRBV20-1	TRBD2	.	TRBJ2-1	TGCAGTGCTAGCGGGACTAGCGGGAAGGTATCGCATGAGCAGTTCTTC	CSASGTSGKVSHEQFF
TRBV5-4	TRBD2	many	TRBJ2-5	TGTGCCAGCTCCCCGCGGGGGGGGCTAAGCCAAGAGACCCAGTACTTC	CASSPRGGLSQETQYF
TRBV3-1	.	.	TRBJ2-1	TGTGCCAGCAGCCAGGAGGGTAACATGGTGAATGAGCAGTTCTTC	CASSQEGNMVNEQFF
TRBV5-1	TRBD1	many	TRBJ2-1	TGCGCCAGCAGCCCGACAGGGGAGGTCTACAATGAGCAGTTCTTC	CASSPTGEVYNEQFF
TRBV20-1	.	few	TRBJ2-2	TGCTGTGCCCATGGGGTCAGTAGCGGCAACACCGGGGAGCTGTTTTTT	CCAHGVSSGNTGELFF
TRBV28	TRBD2	few	TRBJ2-1	TGTGCCAGCAACCCCATAGCGGGAGGTGAAGGAAATGAGCAGTTCTTC	CASNPIAGGEGNEQFF
TRBV10-3	TRBD1	few	TRBJ2-1	TGTGCCACGGGACAGCCCGAAAGCTCCTACAATGAGCAGTTCTTC	CATGQPESSYNEQFF
TRBV7-8	TRBD2	few	TRBJ2-7	TGTGCCAGCAGACTTACTCCGGGACTAGTAACCTACGAGCAGTACTTC	CASRLTPGLVTYEQYF
TRBV20-1	TRBD1	.	TRBJ1-4	TGCAGTGCTCTATTCAGGGGGGCGGCTGAAAAACTGTTTTTT	CSALFRGAAEKLFF
TRBV29-1	TRBD1	few	TRBJ2-1	TGCAGCGTACAACAGGGGAGCTCCTACAATGAGCAGTTCTTC	CSVQQGSSYNEQFF
TRBV7-3	.	few	TRBJ2-2	TGTGCCAGCAGCAAAGGCGCGAACACCGGGGAGCTGTTTTTT	CASSKGANTGELFF
TRBV20-1	.	few	TRBJ1-2	TGCAGTGCTAGAACCCCTGGCGGCTACACCTTC	CSARTPGGYTF
TRBV5-6	.	few	TRBJ2-2	TGTGCCAGCAGCTTGCGAGACAGCTCGAACACCGGGGAGCTGTTTTTT	CASSLRDSSNTGELFF
TRBV5-1	.	.	TRBJ2-1	TGCGCCAGCAGCTTGGCCAGTCTAGCTAGCAATGAGCAGTTCTTC	CASSLASLASNEQFF